This TCR beta chain was retrieved from a study of blood T cell repertoires in COVID-19. Study as a whole: Both acute and convalescent COVID-19 samples were obtained from the United States, Italy and Spain.

V shed 6 bases, J shed 2 bases, and the junction held 3 bases outside the gene matches. CDR1 and CDR2 (germline): SGHNT, YENEEA. The CDR3 is 14 amino acids. Seattle's enrolled individuals joined amid active infection and were then monitored longitudinally. Original processing methods: Nucleated cell number was recorded as an estimate derived from reference gene primer amplification. The protocol was immunoSEQ multiplex PCR, while the TCRdb copy is restricted to in-frame clones and leaves out a portion. That table supplies the V and J calls and clone size; D and trimming were determined from the DNA. The table includes approximately 75,000 clones, more than 70% detected once.

The genes are TRBV11-3 and TRBJ2-1, with TRBD2 identical over 8 bases. The source material was peripheral blood. The sequence was collected from a man aged 50 to 60 with COVID-19, enrolled during active disease. The CDR3, as DNA: TGTGCCAGCAGTCAGCGGGGGCCCTACAATGAGCAGTTCTTC. Its translation is CASSQRGPYNEQFF.